This passage covers 19 T cell receptor beta chains from one sample sequenced in a study of blood T cell repertoires in COVID-19. The protocol was immunoSEQ multiplex PCR, while the TCRdb copy is restricted to in-frame clones and leaves out a portion. This table has some 80,000 clones, roughly 86% appearing once. The sequencing input was peripheral blood. Every receptor here comes from a human donor in a cohort sampled during active COVID-19.

The chain combines TRBV6-5 with TRBJ1-3, with 7 bases matching TRBD1. CDR3 length: 14 residues. V was clipped by 6 bases and J by 0 bases; unmatched bases: 2. Looked up from germline, CDR1 is MNHEY and CDR2 is SVGAGI. Written as DNA, the CDR3 is TGTGCCAGCAGGACAGGGCCCTCTGGAAACACCATATATTTT. This encodes CASRTGPSGNTIYF.

Worth noting for this clone: Distinct nucleotide sequences in the sample also encode this CDR3. The chain joins TRBV11-2 to TRBJ1-1; 7 bases are shared with TRBD1. After removal of 3 bases from V and 0 bases from J, the junction contained 4 bases not matched to a gene. From germline, CDR1 is SGHAT and CDR2 FQNNGV. The CDR3 is 15 residues long. The CDR3 reads CASSLRTGLNTEAFF. In DNA form, the CDR3 reads TGTGCCAGCAGCTTGCGGACAGGACTGAACACTGAAGCTTTCTTT. The entire variable domain, with the rest obtained from reference TRBV11-2 and TRBJ1-1, is as follows: EAGVAQSPRYKIIEKRQSVAFWCNPISGHATLYWYQQILGQGPKLLIQFQNNGVVDDSQLPKDRFSAERLKGVDSTLKIQPAKLEDSAVYLCASSLRTGLNTEAFFGQGTRLTVV.

The chain couples TRBV11-2 to TRBJ1-4; 8 bases line up with TRBD1. V was clipped by 1 base and J by 5 bases; unmatched bases: 9. CDR3 length: 17 residues. CDR1 is SGHAT, CDR2 FQNNGV, per germline. In DNA, the CDR3 is TGTGCCAGCAGCTTAGGTACTATAGGGACAGGAAATGAAAAACTGTTTTTT. Protein: CASSLGTIGTGNEKLFF.

CDR3 region: CASSQAQGRTGELFF. CDR3 in DNA: TGTGCCAGTAGTCAGGCCCAGGGTAGGACCGGGGAGCTGTTTTTT. This chain joins TRBV19 and TRBJ2-2, with D possibly being TRBD1 (5 bases). Trimming took 5 bases from V and 5 from J, leaving 15 bases between them. This CDR3 spans 15 amino acids. Germline lookup yields CDR1 LNHDA and CDR2 SQIVND (reference sequence).

This chain links TRBV20-1 with TRBJ1-1; perhaps TRBD1 as D (5 bases). The length of the CDR3 is 11 residues. Trimming left V 6 bases short and J 7 bases short, with 12 bases between. CDR1 is DFQATT and CDR2 is SNEGSKA in the germline V gene (reference sequence). The CDR3 coding sequence is TGCAGTGCCAGTAAGGGGATTGAAGCTTTCTTT. It codes for CSASKGIEAFF.

The V call is TRBV9, the J call TRBJ2-4, with a weak D call TRBD2 (7 bases). The CDR3 is 18 amino acids. The V and J ends lost 0 bases and 0 bases respectively, with 16 bases between them. Germline-derived CDR1 and CDR2 are SGDLS and YYNGEE. The CDR3 DNA sequence: TGTGCCAGCAGCGTAGATGAGGGGGGGCGGTTAGCCAAAAACATTCAGTACTTC. This encodes CASSVDEGGRLAKNIQYF.

The CDR3 region is CASSRTSGGGYEQYF. DNA for the CDR3: TGTGCCAGCAGCCGGACTAGCGGGGGAGGTTACGAGCAGTACTTC. V gene TRBV5-8 combines with J gene TRBJ2-7, with 13 nucleotides matching TRBD2. Germline loops: CDR1 SGHTS, CDR2 YDEGEE. V dropped 4 bases and J dropped 4; count of bases not matched to a gene: 5. CDR3 size: 15 residues. Complete variable domain (other parts from reference TRBV5-8 and TRBJ2-7): EAGVTQSPTHLIKTRGQQATLRCSPISGHTSVYWYQQALGLGLQFLLWYDEGEERNRGNFPPRFSGRQFPNYSSELNVNALELEDSALYLCASSRTSGGGYEQYFGPGTRLTVT.

This clone was picked up a small number of times. The chain couples TRBV12-5 to TRBJ1-3; tentative D call: TRBD1 (5 bases). This CDR3 contains 15 residues. Trimming pared 8 bases from V and 1 base from J, leaving 15 bases between. CDR1 LGHNT and CDR2 FRNRAP come from the germline V gene. This CDR3 reads CASSGGVSSGNTIYF. The CDR3 coding sequence is TGTGCTAGTTCTGGGGGGGTATCGTCTGGAAACACCATATATTTT. Together with reference TRBV12-5 and TRBJ1-3, the CDR3 gives the full variable domain: DARVTQTPRHKVTEMGQEVTMRCQPILGHNTVFWYRQTMMQGLELLAYFRNRAPLDDSGMPKDRFSAEMPDATLATLKIQPSEPRDSAVYFCASSGGVSSGNTIYFGEGSWLTVV.

This clone has only one observation. CDR3 DNA: TGTGCCAGCGGTGCTAGCGGGGTGAGTCCGCAGTATTTT. Residues: CASGASGVSPQYF. The rearrangement joins TRBV7-2 to TRBJ2-3, with 9 nucleotides matching TRBD2. This CDR3 contains 13 residues. CDR1 SGHTA and CDR2 FQGNSA come from the germline V gene. V was pared by 8 bases and J by 10 bases, with 10 bases of the junction left unmatched. Complete variable domain (other parts from reference TRBV7-2 and TRBJ2-3): GAGVSQSPSNKVTEKGKDVELRCDPISGHTALYWYRQSLGQGLEFLIYFQGNSAPDKSGLPSDRFSAERTGGSVSTLTIQRTQQEDSAVYLCASGASGVSPQYFGPGTRLTVL.

The chain has TRBV19 and TRBJ1-1; 12 nucleotides align to TRBD1. Germline V gene sequence: CDR1 LNHDA, CDR2 SQIVND (reference sequence). CDR3 size: 20 residues. Germline trimming cut 4 bases from V and 0 bases from J; bases unmatched to any gene: 15. CDR3 DNA sequence: TGTGCCAGTAGTACGAGGGACAGGGGGCGAGTTCATAGGATGAACACTGAAGCTTTCTTT. Its translation is CASSTRDRGRVHRMNTEAFF.

This clone was detected once. The rearrangement joins TRBV7-6 to TRBJ2-2, with D perhaps TRBD1 (6 bases). In germline, CDR1 is SGHVS, CDR2 FNYEAQ. Trimming left V 5 bases short and J 5 bases short, with 27 bases between. The CDR3 has 19 amino acids. For the CDR3, the DNA is TGTGCCAGCAGCCTAAACCGCCTACCCAGGGGTTCGGGGACCGGGGAGCTGTTTTTT. Translating it yields CASSLNRLPRGSGTGELFF. Filled out from reference TRBV7-6 and TRBJ2-2, the complete variable domain reads GAGVSQSPRYKVTKRGQDVALRCDPISGHVSLYWYRQALGQGPEFLTYFNYEAQQDKSGLPNDRFSAERPEGSISTLTIQRTEQRDSAMYRCASSLNRLPRGSGTGELFFGEGSRLTVL.

This clone was found once. The chain has TRBV29-1 and TRBJ2-3; 11 nucleotides match TRBD2. The trim removed 4 bases at V and 6 bases at J, leaving 3 bases unmatched. CDR3 length: 13 amino acids. CDR1 and CDR2 (germline): SQVTM, ANQGSEA. For the CDR3, the DNA is TGCAGCGTTGCTCTAGCGGGGGGTGATACGCAGTATTTT. It codes for CSVALAGGDTQYF.

The rearrangement links TRBV9 to TRBJ2-4; tentatively, D is TRBD2 (6 bases). The CDR3 length is 16 residues. Germline CDR1 SGDLS, CDR2 YYNGEE. Trimming took off 3 bases at V and 0 bases at J, with 13 bases between the two ends. CDR3 region: CASSAGESLAKNIQYF. The CDR3 nucleotides are TGTGCCAGCAGCGCGGGGGAGTCGCTAGCCAAAAACATTCAGTACTTC. The variable domain in full, completed from reference TRBV9 and TRBJ2-4, reads DSGVTQTPKHLITATGQRVTLRCSPRSGDLSVYWYQQSLDQGLQFLIQYYNGEERAKGNILERFSAQQFPDLHSELNLSSLELGDSALYFCASSAGESLAKNIQYFGAGTRLSVL.

This clone was observed a few times. The chain combines TRBV5-1 with TRBJ2-3; maybe TRBD1 (5 bases). This CDR3 contains 14 residues. Germline V gene data show CDR1 as SGHRS and CDR2 as YFSETQ. Between the trimmed V and J ends, which lost 0 bases and 7 bases, there was a span of 12 bases. The CDR3 loop reads CASSLEQGSHTQYF. CDR3 sequence (DNA): TGCGCCAGCAGCTTGGAGCAGGGTAGTCATACGCAGTATTTT. Filled out from reference TRBV5-1 and TRBJ2-3, the complete variable domain reads KAGVTQTPRYLIKTRGQQVTLSCSPISGHRSVSWYQQTPGQGLQFLFEYFSETQRNKGNFPGRFSGRQFSNSRSEMNVSTLELGDSALYLCASSLEQGSHTQYFGPGTRLTVL.

The genes are TRBV3-1 (or the pseudogene TRBV3-2) and TRBJ2-5, with TRBD2 matching 15 bases. The CDR3 is 16 amino acids. CDR1 and CDR2 from the germline V gene are LGHDT and YNNKEL (reference sequence). V lost 8 bases and J lost 1; bases outside the gene matches: 5. The CDR3 here is CASGTSGGPTQETQYF. The CDR3 nucleotides read TGTGCCAGCGGGACTAGCGGGGGGCCGACCCAAGAGACCCAGTACTTC.

This chain joins TRBV2 and TRBJ1-6; a weak D match, TRBD1 (6 bases). CDR3 length equals 13 residues. The V end was cut by 5 bases, the J end by 9 bases, with 11 bases between. Germline V gives CDR1 SNHLY, CDR2 FYNNEI. The chain's CDR3 is CASSSGRGSPLHF. CDR3 bases: TGTGCCAGCAGTTCCGGCAGGGGTTCACCCCTCCACTTT.

This chain connects TRBV11-2 to TRBJ2-7; tentative D call: TRBD1 (5 bases). V lost 10 bases to trimming and J lost 7 bases, with 14 bases between them. This CDR3 is 11 amino acids long. CDR1 and CDR2 (germline): SGHAT, FQNNGV. DNA of the CDR3: TGTGCCACCGAGCCAGGGCGAGAGCAGTACTTC. It encodes CATEPGREQYF.

The rearrangement links TRBV6-2 or TRBV6-3 to TRBJ1-5, with TRBD1 identical over 9 bases. V gave up 4 bases and J gave up 1 base; unmatched junction bases: 14. Germline CDR1 reads MNHEY; CDR2 reads SVGEGT. This CDR3 region has 19 residues. The CDR3: CASSSRPGQGASSNQPQHF. The CDR3 DNA is TGTGCCAGCAGTTCCCGACCGGGACAGGGAGCTTCCAGCAATCAGCCCCAGCATTTT.

The chain combines TRBV6-6 with TRBJ1-5, with TRBD1 identical over 8 bases. CDR1 is MNHNY, CDR2 SVGAGI, per germline (reference sequence). J was trimmed by 9 bases and V by 5 bases; bases with no gene match: 6. The CDR3 totals 13 residues. This CDR3 is CASSQGQVGPQHF. The CDR3 nucleotides read TGTGCCAGCAGTCAGGGACAGGTGGGGCCCCAGCATTTT.